Presented here are 11 T cell receptor beta chains from one specimen sequenced in a study of shared clonotypes between healthy human individuals. Libraries were prepared by immunoSEQ multiplex PCR; TCRdb keeps only in-frame clonotypes and omits some of them. The sample holds 2,500,000 or so clones, 90% to 95% seen once. Sequencing input: naive CD4+ T cells sorted from blood. Subset specified: CD45RA+ positively selected. These TCRs come from a man between 18 and 29 years old in good health.

The chain employs TRBV4-1 and TRBJ2-7; D ambiguous. There are 15 residues in the CDR3. V was clipped by 8 bases and J by 3 bases, with 20 bases between them. Germline CDR1 is MGHRA and CDR2 is YSYEKL. The CDR3 protein is CASSVTGKKGYEQYF. CDR3 DNA sequence: TGCGCCAGCTCCGTTACGGGTAAAAAGGGCTACGAGCAGTACTTC.

The gene calls are TRBV19 and TRBJ1-1, with TRBD1 matching 8 bases. In germline, CDR1 is LNHDA, CDR2 SQIVND (reference sequence). CDR3 length equals 13 residues. V dropped 6 bases and J dropped 11; count of bases not matched to a gene: 11. The CDR3 DNA reads as TGTGCCAGTAGAGAGGGACAGGATGGGAGGGCTTTCTTT. Amino acid sequence: CASREGQDGRAFF.

V is TRBV6-1 and J is TRBJ2-7; D perhaps matches TRBD1 (5 bases). The CDR3 runs 14 residues. V was pared by 8 bases and J by 5 bases, with 19 bases between. The germline CDR1 and CDR2 sequences are MNHNS and SASEGT. The CDR3 DNA reads as TGTGCCAGCCACACCCGACAGAAGGTCGACGAGCAGTACTTC. Its protein product is CASHTRQKVDEQYF.

This chain connects TRBV9 to TRBJ2-1; TRBD2 aligns across 12 bases. The CDR3 consists of 15 residues. The germline V gene encodes CDR1 SGDLS and CDR2 YYNGEE. J lost 7 bases, V lost 2 bases, and 4 bases had no gene match. The CDR3: CASSVLAGGRNEQFF. DNA for the CDR3: TGTGCCAGCAGCGTTCTAGCGGGAGGGCGTAATGAGCAGTTCTTC.

The CDR3 DNA reads TGTGCCAGCTCACCACCGTCCGGACAGAAAAGGGAGACTGAAGCTTTCTTT. As protein: CASSPPSGQKRETEAFF. The rearrangement uses TRBV18 and TRBJ1-1; tentative D call: TRBD1 (6 bases). Looked up from germline, CDR1 is KGHSH and CDR2 is LQKENI. This CDR3 spans 17 amino acids. V was clipped by 0 bases and J by 5 bases, with 19 bases between them. Looking up the rest from reference TRBV18 and TRBJ1-1 gives the full variable domain: NAGVMQNPRHLVRRRGQEARLRCSPMKGHSHVYWYRQLPEEGLKFMVYLQKENIIDESGMPKERFSAEFPKEGPSILRIQQVVRGDSAAYFCASSPPSGQKRETEAFFGQGTRLTVV.

The chain carries TRBV7-9 and TRBJ2-5, with 7 bases aligning to TRBD1. The DNA matches TRBJ2-7 better at its end, which makes the J call doubtful. CDR3 length: 15 amino acids. The germline CDR1 and CDR2 sequences are SEHNR and FQNEAQ (reference sequence). The CDR3 loop is CASRTSGTASYEQYF. Written as DNA, the CDR3 is TGTGCCAGCAGAACTTCCGGGACAGCTTCCTACGAGCAGTACTTC.

In regard to this clone: Additional DNA sequences in this sample encode the identical CDR3. This chain connects TRBV6-1 to TRBJ1-3; D gene uncertain. Trimming removed 2 bases at V and 4 bases at J, with 3 bases between. The germline V gene encodes CDR1 MNHNS and CDR2 SASEGT. The CDR3 is 12 residues long. CDR3 protein: CASSERGNTIYF. In DNA, the CDR3 is TGTGCCAGCAGTGAACGGGGAAACACCATATATTTT.

V usage is TRBV7-9 and J usage is TRBJ2-3; 11 bases align to TRBD2. Germline trimming cut 2 bases from V and 0 bases from J; bases unmatched to any gene: 7. Germline values: CDR1 SEHNR, CDR2 FQNEAQ (reference sequence). The CDR3 is made up of 18 amino acids. The CDR3 sequence is CASSLLAGTSGSTDTQYF. Written as DNA, the CDR3 is TGTGCCAGCAGCTTATTAGCAGGGACTAGCGGTAGCACAGATACGCAGTATTTT.

The chain uses TRBV14 and TRBJ2-1; 13 nucleotides match TRBD2. The germline CDR1 and CDR2 sequences are SGHDN and FVKESK. V trimming: 4 bases; J trimming: 7 bases; junction bases outside the gene matches: 7. This CDR3 has 16 residues. The CDR3 sequence is CASSPGLAGVGNEQFF. CDR3 DNA sequence: TGTGCCAGCAGCCCCGGACTAGCGGGGGTCGGGAATGAGCAGTTCTTC.

The chain has TRBV11-3 and TRBJ1-2; D gene ambiguous. Per germline, CDR1 SGHNT and CDR2 YENEEA. CDR3 length: 14 amino acids. Trimming shortened V by 3 bases and J by 7 bases, and 15 bases separated the two germline ends. The CDR3 DNA reads as TGTGCCAGCAGCTTGAACAGAACCGTTTTTGGCTACACCTTC. Protein product: CASSLNRTVFGYTF.

The chain uses TRBV10-3 and TRBJ2-1; 15 bases fit TRBD2. Trimming cost V 6 bases and J 9 bases; bases outside gene matches: 6. The germline V gene encodes CDR1 ENHRY and CDR2 SYGVKD. CDR3 length equals 15 residues. The CDR3 sequence is CAIRRTSGGEAEQFF. The CDR3 coding sequence is TGTGCCATCAGACGGACTAGCGGGGGGGAAGCTGAGCAGTTCTTC.